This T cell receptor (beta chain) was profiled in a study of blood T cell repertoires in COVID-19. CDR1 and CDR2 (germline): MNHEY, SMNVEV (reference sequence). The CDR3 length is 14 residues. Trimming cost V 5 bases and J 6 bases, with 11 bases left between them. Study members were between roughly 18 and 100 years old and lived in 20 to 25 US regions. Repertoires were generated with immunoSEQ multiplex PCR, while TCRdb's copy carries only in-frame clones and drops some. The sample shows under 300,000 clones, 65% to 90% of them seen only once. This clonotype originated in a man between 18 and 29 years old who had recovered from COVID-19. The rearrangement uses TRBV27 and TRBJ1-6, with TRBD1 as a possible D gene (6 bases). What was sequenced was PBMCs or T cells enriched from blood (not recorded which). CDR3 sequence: CASSAQDSNSPLHF. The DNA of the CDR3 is TGTGCCAGCAGTGCGCAGGACAGTAATTCACCCCTCCACTTT.